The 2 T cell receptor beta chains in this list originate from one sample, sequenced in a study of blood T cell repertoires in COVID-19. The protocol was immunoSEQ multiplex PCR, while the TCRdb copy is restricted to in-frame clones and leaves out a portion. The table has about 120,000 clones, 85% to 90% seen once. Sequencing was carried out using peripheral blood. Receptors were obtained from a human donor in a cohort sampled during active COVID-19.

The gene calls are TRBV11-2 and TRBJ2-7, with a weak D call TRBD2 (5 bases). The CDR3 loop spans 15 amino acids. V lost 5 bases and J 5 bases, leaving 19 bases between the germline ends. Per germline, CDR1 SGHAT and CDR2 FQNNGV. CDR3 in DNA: TGTGCCAGCAGCGAAACGGGATCCCAACGGGACGAGCAGTACTTC. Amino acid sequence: CASSETGSQRDEQYF.

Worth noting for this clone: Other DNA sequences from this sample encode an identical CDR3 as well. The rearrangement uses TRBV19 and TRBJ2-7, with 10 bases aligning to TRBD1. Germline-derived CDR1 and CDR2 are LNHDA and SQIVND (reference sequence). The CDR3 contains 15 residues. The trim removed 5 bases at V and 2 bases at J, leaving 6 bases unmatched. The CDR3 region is CASSFPGQGTYEQYF. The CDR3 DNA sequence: TGTGCCAGTAGTTTTCCGGGACAGGGGACCTACGAGCAGTACTTC.